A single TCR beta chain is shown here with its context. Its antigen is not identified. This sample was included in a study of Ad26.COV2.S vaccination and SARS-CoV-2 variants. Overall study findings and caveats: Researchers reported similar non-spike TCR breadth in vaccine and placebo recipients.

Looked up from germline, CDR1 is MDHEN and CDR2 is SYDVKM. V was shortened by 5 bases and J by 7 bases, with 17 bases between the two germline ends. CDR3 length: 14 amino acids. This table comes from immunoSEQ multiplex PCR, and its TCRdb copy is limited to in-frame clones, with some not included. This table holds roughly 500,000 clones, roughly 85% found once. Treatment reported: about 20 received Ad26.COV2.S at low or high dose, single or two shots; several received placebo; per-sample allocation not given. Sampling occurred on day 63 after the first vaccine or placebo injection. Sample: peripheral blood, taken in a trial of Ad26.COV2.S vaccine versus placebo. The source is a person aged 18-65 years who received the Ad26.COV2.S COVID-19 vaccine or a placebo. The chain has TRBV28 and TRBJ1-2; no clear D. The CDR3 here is CASSTPEGVFGYTF. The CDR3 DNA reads TGTGCCAGCAGTACACCGGAGGGAGTTTTTGGCTACACCTTC.